Listed below are T cell receptor beta chains from one sample, sequenced in a study of T-cell memory formation after mild COVID-19. TCRdb reprocessed the 5' RACE reads via MiXCR and lists one record per CDR3 protein. Of 120,000 or so distinct CDR3 sequences listed, roughly 6.2% are singletons. Sequences were obtained from PBMCs or a T cell subset sorted from them (not recorded which). All receptors come from an adult woman who had mild COVID-19 (a few samples of this study predate the infection). Cell type and time point are not known. Both conserved end residues are part of each CDR3. The D gene is left open where the match is weak. Where a row states a size, it is once, few, many or the class of an expanded clone; other rows omit it.

cdr3_nt: TGCAGCGTTGTCCATATAGCGGGAGCGAGAGGTGGGAATGAGCAGTTCTTC
cdr3_aa: CSVVHIAGARGGNEQFF
j_call: TRBJ2-1
v_call: TRBV29-1
clone_size: many
d_call: TRBD2

cdr3_nt: TGTGCCAGCAGCCAAGAAGTCGTATATGAAGCTTTCTTT
cdr3_aa: CASSQEVVYEAFF
j_call: TRBJ1-1
v_call: TRBV4-2
clone_size: few
d_call: NA

cdr3_nt: TGCGCCAGCAGCCAACCACCTCCCCGGGGCAGGGGTCATGAGCAGTTCTTC
cdr3_aa: CASSQPPPRGRGHEQFF
j_call: TRBJ2-1
v_call: TRBV4-1
clone_size: NA
d_call: NA

cdr3_nt: TGCGCCAGCAGCTTGGGGAACGGGGAGCCCCAGCATTTT
cdr3_aa: CASSLGNGEPQHF
j_call: TRBJ1-5
v_call: TRBV5-1
clone_size: few
d_call: NA

cdr3_nt: TGCAGTGCTAGAGGTGCCGGGGTCTCCTATAATTCACCCCTCCACTTT
cdr3_aa: CSARGAGVSYNSPLHF
j_call: TRBJ1-6
v_call: TRBV20-1
clone_size: few
d_call: NA

cdr3_nt: TGCGCCAGCAGCCCCAGGGGGGGGACAGGGGATGACGAGCAGTACTTC
cdr3_aa: CASSPRGGTGDDEQYF
j_call: TRBJ2-7
v_call: TRBV5-1
clone_size: few
d_call: TRBD1

cdr3_nt: TGTGCCTCGGGGCAGGGCGTCTATGGCTACACCTTC
cdr3_aa: CASGQGVYGYTF
j_call: TRBJ1-2
v_call: TRBV6-2/TRBV6-3
clone_size: few
d_call: NA

cdr3_nt: TGTGCCAGCTCACCACCAGGGGGCTTGGGAAACACTGAAGCTTTCTTT
cdr3_aa: CASSPPGGLGNTEAFF
j_call: TRBJ1-1
v_call: TRBV18
clone_size: few
d_call: TRBD1

cdr3_nt: TGCGCCAGCAGCTTCGGACAGGGGTTCAATGAGCAGTTCTTC
cdr3_aa: CASSFGQGFNEQFF
j_call: TRBJ2-1
v_call: TRBV5-1
clone_size: few
d_call: TRBD1

cdr3_nt: TGTGCCAGCAGTTTAGCGAGCAATCAGCCCCAGCATTTT
cdr3_aa: CASSLASNQPQHF
j_call: TRBJ1-5
v_call: TRBV12-3/TRBV12-4
clone_size: NA
d_call: NA

cdr3_nt: TGCAGTGCTAGCGCTCCCGGGACCAGCAATCAGCCCCAGCATTTT
cdr3_aa: CSASAPGTSNQPQHF
j_call: TRBJ1-5
v_call: TRBV20-1
clone_size: NA
d_call: NA

cdr3_nt: TGCGCCAGCAGCCCAACACCTCGGGTACAAGAGACCCAGTACTTC
cdr3_aa: CASSPTPRVQETQYF
j_call: TRBJ2-5
v_call: TRBV4-3
clone_size: many
d_call: NA

cdr3_nt: TGCAGTGCTGCAGGGGGCCCGGGGGAAAAACTGTTTTTT
cdr3_aa: CSAAGGPGEKLFF
j_call: TRBJ1-4
v_call: TRBV20-1
clone_size: many
d_call: TRBD1

cdr3_nt: TGTGCCAGCAAGGGGAGGCTGAACACCGGGGAGCTGTTTTTT
cdr3_aa: CASKGRLNTGELFF
j_call: TRBJ2-2
v_call: TRBV9
clone_size: few
d_call: NA

cdr3_nt: TGTGCCAGCAGCCCGAGTCGAAGGATATCGAACACCGGGGAGCTGTTTTTT
cdr3_aa: CASSPSRRISNTGELFF
j_call: TRBJ2-2
v_call: TRBV7-3
clone_size: many
d_call: NA

cdr3_nt: TGTGCCAGCAAGTATCTAGGTGGCTACACCTTC
cdr3_aa: CASKYLGGYTF
j_call: TRBJ1-2
v_call: TRBV12-3/TRBV12-4
clone_size: NA
d_call: NA

cdr3_nt: TGTGCCAGCAGCCACGGGACTAGCGGGATGGATGAGCAGTTCTTC
cdr3_aa: CASSHGTSGMDEQFF
j_call: TRBJ2-1
v_call: TRBV3-1
clone_size: few
d_call: TRBD2

cdr3_nt: TGTGCCAGCTCTCAGGGGGCCAACACTGAAGCTTTCTTT
cdr3_aa: CASSQGANTEAFF
j_call: TRBJ1-1
v_call: TRBV18
clone_size: few
d_call: TRBD1

cdr3_nt: TGTGCCAGCAGTTTGTCAGGGTTGGGAGCTTTCTTT
cdr3_aa: CASSLSGLGAFF
j_call: TRBJ1-1
v_call: TRBV12-3/TRBV12-4
clone_size: many
d_call: NA

cdr3_nt: TGTGCCAGCAGTTACTCCCCCGCACTAGCGGGAGAGGTTCGAGGCAAAAACATTCAGTACTTC
cdr3_aa: CASSYSPALAGEVRGKNIQYF
j_call: TRBJ2-4
v_call: TRBV6-2/TRBV6-3
clone_size: medium-sized
d_call: TRBD2

cdr3_nt: TGTGCCAGCAGCTTGGGACTAGCCGGGGGCGGGGAGCTGTTTTTT
cdr3_aa: CASSLGLAGGGELFF
j_call: TRBJ2-2
v_call: TRBV7-2
clone_size: many
d_call: TRBD2

cdr3_nt: TGTGCCAGCAGCCAAGCCGGGACAGGGGGCAATGAGCAGTTCTTC
cdr3_aa: CASSQAGTGGNEQFF
j_call: TRBJ2-1
v_call: TRBV7-3
clone_size: many
d_call: TRBD1

cdr3_nt: TGTGCCAGCAGCCGAGGGGGGGGCTGGCCCTCTGGGGCCAACGTCCTGACTTTC
cdr3_aa: CASSRGGGWPSGANVLTF
j_call: TRBJ2-6
v_call: TRBV11-1
clone_size: NA
d_call: NA

cdr3_nt: TGCGCCAGCATCTTGGGCGTCGGAACTAATTCACCCCTCCACTTT
cdr3_aa: CASILGVGTNSPLHF
j_call: TRBJ1-6
v_call: TRBV5-1
clone_size: few
d_call: NA

cdr3_nt: TGTGCCAGCAGACCCGACAGGGGGCGGTTAAACACTGAAGCTTTCTTT
cdr3_aa: CASRPDRGRLNTEAFF
j_call: TRBJ1-1
v_call: TRBV6-6
clone_size: many
d_call: TRBD1

cdr3_nt: TGTGCCACCCAAAGGACTAGCGGGAGGGGGGGTAGCTCCTACGAGCAGTACTTC
cdr3_aa: CATQRTSGRGGSSYEQYF
j_call: TRBJ2-7
v_call: TRBV6-6
clone_size: many
d_call: TRBD2

cdr3_nt: TGTGCCAGCAGCGCGGGTCCGGGACAGGGCACTGAAGCTTTCTTT
cdr3_aa: CASSAGPGQGTEAFF
j_call: TRBJ1-1
v_call: TRBV9
clone_size: few
d_call: TRBD1

cdr3_nt: TGTGCCAGCAGCCCGTCCAGTGGCGGATACACAGATACGCAGTATTTT
cdr3_aa: CASSPSSGGYTDTQYF
j_call: TRBJ2-3
v_call: TRBV14
clone_size: few
d_call: NA

cdr3_nt: TGCAGCGTTGTAGGTTTGGGGAACACTGAAGCTTTCTTT
cdr3_aa: CSVVGLGNTEAFF
j_call: TRBJ1-1
v_call: TRBV29-1
clone_size: many
d_call: NA

cdr3_nt: TGTGCCAGCAGTTCCTCGACAGGGTTGCAAGACTTC
cdr3_aa: CASSSSTGLQDF
j_call: TRBJ2-7
v_call: TRBV6-2/TRBV6-3
clone_size: NA
d_call: TRBD1